This TCR beta chain was documented in a study of identifying expanded T cells in peripheral blood (dated by TCRdb to between 2018 and 2021). Context from the whole study: Technical replicates were generated by sequencing separate aliquots of the same genomic DNA pool, with four replicates compared pairwise. Results and caveats for the whole study, not just this receptor: The authors expected that biological variance in healthy repertoires might rise further over much longer intervals, such as months to years. In all healthy donors, the variance in clone template counts between samples taken about 14 days apart rose significantly as total template count increased. The beta-binomial model significantly reduced the number of clones called differentially abundant and the false-positive rate across all healthy-donor time intervals. The binomial model flagged approximately 1.2 differentially abundant clones between technical replicates, compared with roughly 17 over about two weeks and 19 over four weeks.

This clone is a singleton in its sample. Its target antigen remains unknown. No qualities accompany the bases; no much larger clone lies one base away. After removal of 1 base from V and 4 bases from J, the junction retains 10 bases not matched to a gene. The CDR3 covers 16 residues, taking in both the cysteine and the phenylalanine. Kept here is only the CDR3 DNA, which spans 48 bases and is read in frame from base 1. CDR1 and CDR2 are read off the germline V gene (reference sequence) as GTSNPN and SVGIG. No immune events such as infections were documented for the healthy donors during the collection period. Healthy-donor blood repertoires served as a training cohort to calibrate time-dependent variance in a beta-binomial model of T-cell clone differential abundance. The training cohort comprised roughly ten healthy donors, 3 female and 7 male. The donors were between roughly 29 and 65 years old, with an average age of roughly 40 years. Whole blood from each healthy donor was obtained from a commercial supplier and was collected at three time points around 2 weeks apart. Genomic DNA was extracted from unsorted whole blood for immunosequencing.

The immunoSEQ Assay, which relies on bias-controlled multiplex PCR amplification of genomic DNA, was used to profile TCRbeta CDR3 regions. The study's processing was this. The absolute abundance of each unique TCRbeta CDR3 region was quantified after sequences were collapsed and filtered. Differential abundance was tested with two models: a binomial (Fisher-equivalent) model and a beta-binomial model that adds time-dependent variance fitted from healthy donors. Any clone with fewer than 5 combined templates was excluded, and a clone was called differentially abundant if its Benjamini-Hochberg FDR was below 0.01. Using the form v = (b*log(k)+a)^2, the beta-binomial variance was modeled as a function of the total template count across the two samples. As stored in TCRdb, this immuneACCESS dataset retains in-frame rearrangements with V and J assigned. A fraction of the clones does not appear; measured against another copy, unresolved V genes explain less than half of the discrepancy, and the remainder lacks a known reason. Clonal size and the V and J genes are those of that table, whereas D and trimming came from the DNA. For this sample the table gives 90,000 to 95,000 clones, of which 88% were detected only once. 4.5% to 7% of the sample lies in the top ten.

The rearrangement joined TRBV30 to TRBJ1-5, and 7 junctional nucleotides match TRBD1. Sequencing was performed on blood. The sequence derives from a person aged 18 to 70 in good health. CDR3 loop: CAWSGRQGAYNQPQHF. The base sequence is TGTGCCTGGAGTGGTAGACAGGGAGCTTATAATCAGCCCCAGCATTTT.